The clone carrying this T cell receptor (beta chain) was found many times. The antigen is not known. These data belong to a study of blood T cells in healthy people across ages. General study findings and limits: With donor CMV status unknown, expanded clonotype changes were possibly confounded.

For the second PCR, which ran for about 7 to 12 cycles, a sample-barcoded 5' primer and a J-beta primer mix were used. Carrying 12 random nucleotides, a template-switch adaptor labeled each individual cDNA molecule. One entry per CDR3 protein, called by TCRdb with MiXCR from the 5' RACE reads. The sample yields about 840,000 distinct CDR3 sequences, roughly 28% seen once. Germline CDR1 is MNHEY and CDR2 is SMNVEV (reference sequence). Trimming took off 3 bases at V and 6 bases at J, with 11 bases between the two ends. The CDR3 sequence is 13 residues long. These data were also reused for a study on T cells of mothers and their children.

This TCR was recovered from a woman aged 40 to 49 in good health. The V call is TRBV27, the J call TRBJ2-5; D might be TRBD1 (5 bases). The sequenced sample was blood. The CDR3 spells CASSLYNRKTQYF. In DNA form, the CDR3 reads TGTGCCAGCAGTTTGTACAACAGGAAGACCCAGTACTTC.